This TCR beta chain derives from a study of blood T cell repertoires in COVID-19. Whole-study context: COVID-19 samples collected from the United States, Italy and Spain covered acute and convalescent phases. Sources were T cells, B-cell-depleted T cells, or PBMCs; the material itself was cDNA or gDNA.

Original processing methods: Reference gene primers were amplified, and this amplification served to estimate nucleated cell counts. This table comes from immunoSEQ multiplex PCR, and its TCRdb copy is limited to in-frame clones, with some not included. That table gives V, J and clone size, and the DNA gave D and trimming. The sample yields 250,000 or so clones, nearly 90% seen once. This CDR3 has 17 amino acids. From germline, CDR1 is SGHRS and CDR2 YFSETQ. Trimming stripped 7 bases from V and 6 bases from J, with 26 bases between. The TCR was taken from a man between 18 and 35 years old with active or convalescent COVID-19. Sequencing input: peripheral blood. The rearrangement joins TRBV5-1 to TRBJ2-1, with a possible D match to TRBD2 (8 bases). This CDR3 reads CASREGAPTPHANEQFF. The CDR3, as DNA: TGCGCCAGCCGGGAGGGGGCGCCGACCCCCCACGCCAATGAGCAGTTCTTC.